The 8 T cell receptor beta chains in this list originate from one sample, sequenced in a study of PD-L1 blockade in urothelial cancer. The time point: pretreatment peripheral blood. Sequenced by immunoSEQ multiplex PCR; TCRdb stores in-frame clones only, minus some. The sample records some 38,000 clones, about 85% being singletons. The source material was PBMCs, sampled around atezolizumab (anti-PD-L1) treatment. Receptor source: a man older than 75 with urothelial cancer.

V and J are TRBV10-3 and TRBJ1-5; unclear D gene. The germline CDR1 and CDR2 sequences are ENHRY and SYGVKD. V lost 4 bases, J lost 7 bases, and 5 bases lay in between. CDR3 length: 11 residues. The DNA for the CDR3 is TGTGCCATCAGTGTTGGCCAGCCCCAGCATTTT. Protein sequence: CAISVGQPQHF.

This rearrangement joins TRBV27 to TRBJ1-5, with 10 bases that match TRBD1. Trimming cost V 6 bases and J 3 bases; bases outside gene matches: 5. This CDR3 comprises 15 residues. Germline V CDR1 and CDR2: MNHEY, SMNVEV (reference sequence). The CDR3: CASRPTGGINQPQHF. CDR3 DNA: TGTGCCAGCAGGCCGACAGGGGGCATCAATCAGCCCCAGCATTTT.

The chain recombines TRBV25-1 with TRBJ2-1; TRBD2 matches 8 bases. Germline loops: CDR1 MGHDK, CDR2 SYGVNS. CDR3 length: 17 amino acids. J was trimmed by 4 bases and V by 3 bases; bases with no gene match: 11. This chain's CDR3 is CASSDYLSGRSYNEQFF. The CDR3, as DNA: TGTGCCAGCAGTGATTACCTCAGCGGGAGAAGTTACAATGAGCAGTTCTTC.

The CDR3 region has the DNA TGTGCCAGTAGTATGAACTGGTACACTGAAGCTTTCTTT. This encodes CASSMNWYTEAFF. This chain uses TRBV19 with TRBJ1-1; D call uncertain. Trimming stripped 3 bases from V and 3 bases from J, with 8 bases between. Germline CDR1 LNHDA, CDR2 SQIVND (reference sequence). The CDR3 consists of 13 residues.

The chain is built from TRBV28 and TRBJ2-7; possible D gene TRBD1, 6 bases. Germline loops: CDR1 MDHEN, CDR2 SYDVKM. With 6 bases removed from V and 3 bases from J, the gap between germline ends came to 12 bases. This CDR3 contains 13 residues. The CDR3 bases are TGTGCCAGCAGCGCACAGGGTAACTACGAGCAGTACTTC. This encodes CASSAQGNYEQYF. Filled out from reference TRBV28 and TRBJ2-7, the complete variable domain reads DVKVTQSSRYLVKRTGEKVFLECVQDMDHENMFWYRQDPGLGLRLIYFSYDVKMKEKGDIPEGYSVSREKKERFSLILESASTNQTSMYLCASSAQGNYEQYFGPGTRLTVT.

This rearrangement joins TRBV28 to TRBJ2-2, with 12 bases aligning to TRBD2. Germline-derived CDR1 and CDR2 are MDHEN and SYDVKM. After removal of 4 bases from V and 8 bases from J, the junction contained 5 bases not matched to a gene. The CDR3 sequence is 15 residues long. CDR3 region: CASSSRLAGVGELFF. In DNA form, the CDR3 reads TGTGCCAGCAGTTCCCGACTAGCGGGAGTGGGGGAGCTGTTTTTT.

This clone was seen a few times. The chain has TRBV6-5 and TRBJ2-2, with D tentatively TRBD1 (6 bases). Germline V gene lookup returns CDR1 MNHEY and CDR2 SVGAGI. The germline V and J ends were trimmed by 7 bases and 0 bases, with 12 bases remaining between them. This CDR3 region has 15 residues. The CDR3 here is CASTMDSSNTGELFF. The CDR3 DNA reads as TGTGCCAGCACCATGGACAGCTCGAACACCGGGGAGCTGTTTTTT.

This clone was counted once. V gene TRBV28 combines with J gene TRBJ1-4; 9 nucleotides align to TRBD1. The germline V gene encodes CDR1 MDHEN and CDR2 SYDVKM. The CDR3 totals 14 residues. Losses at the gene ends were 5 bases for V and 7 bases for J; bases not matched to a gene: 5. CDR3: CASSRTGEGEKLFF. The CDR3 coding sequence is TGTGCCAGCAGTCGGACAGGGGAGGGTGAAAAACTGTTTTTT.